Below are 25 T cell receptor beta chains sequenced from a single sample in a study of beta chain features in type 1 diabetes. Their target antigens are unknown. Study conclusions and caveats: In every one of the four CD4+ subsets, TCRB CDR3s were moderately but significantly shorter in Type 1 diabetes patients.

Reverse transcription of all isolated RNA meant that expressed TCRB transcripts were sequenced. Measured with immunoSEQ multiplex PCR; TCRdb has only the in-frame clones, and not every one. This sample has around 150,000 clones; 10% occur once, and the top ten carry more than 0.45%. Material: central memory CD4+ T cells from blood. These receptor sequences come from a man under 40 with type 1 diabetes.

J is TRBJ2-4 and V is TRBV6-5, with 7 bases that match TRBD1. Unmatched junction bases numbered 12, after V lost 10 bases and J lost 3 bases. This CDR3 has 15 residues. Looked up from germline, CDR1 is MNHEY and CDR2 is SVGAGI. The DNA of the CDR3 is TGTGCCACCCAGGGGGATAGAGTAGGCAAAAACATTCAGTACTTC. Protein: CATQGDRVGKNIQYF.

The chain uses TRBV6-5 and TRBJ2-1; D may be TRBD2 (6 bases). Germline V gives CDR1 MNHEY, CDR2 SVGAGI. The V end lost 5 bases, the J end lost 2 bases, and 7 bases lay between the germline ends. The CDR3 runs to 13 residues. CDR3 DNA sequence: TGTGCCAGCAGTCGACTAGCCTACAATGAGCAGTTCTTC. Translated: CASSRLAYNEQFF.

For the CDR3, the DNA is TGCGCCAGCAGCTTTAGCGGGACAGGCACAGATACGCAGTATTTT. It codes for CASSFSGTGTDTQYF. The chain joins TRBV5-1 to TRBJ2-3; perhaps TRBD2 as D (8 bases). V was pared by 2 bases and J by 1 base, with 11 bases between. The CDR3 loop spans 15 amino acids. The germline V gene encodes CDR1 SGHRS and CDR2 YFSETQ.

This clone was recorded once. CDR3 sequence reads: CASSLPTGGYQPQHF. As DNA, the CDR3 is TGTGCCAGCAGTTTACCGACAGGGGGCTATCAGCCCCAGCATTTT. The chain links TRBV28 to TRBJ1-5; 10 bases are shared with TRBD1. Trimming at V came to 2 bases and at J to 5 bases, leaving 3 bases not matched to a gene. Germline V gives CDR1 MDHEN, CDR2 SYDVKM. The CDR3 runs to 15 residues.

The chain joins TRBV10-3 to TRBJ2-3, with D perhaps matching TRBD1 (5 bases). This CDR3 comprises 14 residues. Germline V gene lookup returns CDR1 ENHRY and CDR2 SYGVKD. The V and J ends lost 2 bases and 2 bases respectively, with 8 bases between them. CDR3 sequence reads: CAISETDNTDTQYF. In nucleotides, the CDR3 is TGTGCCATCAGTGAGACGGACAACACAGATACGCAGTATTTT.

The table lists this clone with a few counts. This chain connects TRBV19 to TRBJ2-1; 13 bases map to TRBD2. V shed 8 bases, J shed 1 base, and the junction held 8 bases outside the gene matches. CDR3 length: 17 amino acids. Germline assignment: CDR1 LNHDA and CDR2 SQIVND (reference sequence). In DNA form, the CDR3 reads TGTGCCAGTTTGATTCCGGGACTAGCGGGATCCTACAATGAGCAGTTCTTC. Protein: CASLIPGLAGSYNEQFF.

This clone was seen a handful of times. This chain joins TRBV10-3 and TRBJ2-1, with 13 bases aligning to TRBD2. CDR1 ENHRY and CDR2 SYGVKD come from the germline V gene. The V gene end was trimmed by 6 bases and the J gene end by 4 bases; junction bases not matched to a gene: 3. This CDR3 comprises 15 residues. CDR3: CAIRGTSGAYNEQFF. The CDR3 DNA reads as TGTGCCATCAGGGGGACTAGCGGGGCTTACAATGAGCAGTTCTTC.

This clone has just a few counts. The chain combines TRBV11-1 with TRBJ1-1; tentative D call: TRBD1 (5 bases). The CDR3 runs to 13 residues. Germline values: CDR1 SGHAT, CDR2 FQDESV (reference sequence). Trimming removed 7 bases at V and 5 bases at J, with 14 bases between. CDR3 amino acids: CASTFSGLTEAFF. The CDR3 DNA reads as TGTGCCAGCACCTTCTCAGGGTTAACTGAAGCTTTCTTT.

V usage is TRBV6-1 and J usage is TRBJ2-6; no clear D gene. This CDR3 is built from 15 residues. V gave up 6 bases and J gave up 0 bases, with 9 bases separating them. Per germline, CDR1 MNHNS and CDR2 SASEGT. The CDR3, as DNA: TGTGCCAGCAGGCGACTCGTCTCTGGGGCCAACGTCCTGACTTTC. This translates into CASRRLVSGANVLTF.

Comment on this clone: The identical CDR3 is also encoded by other nucleotide sequences in the sample. The V gene is TRBV19, the J gene TRBJ1-5; D is perhaps TRBD1 (6 bases). There are 13 residues in the CDR3. The germline gives CDR1 LNHDA, CDR2 SQIVND (reference sequence). V lost 10 bases and J lost 3, with 13 bases in between. The CDR3 loop reads CAISGGLNQPQHF. In DNA form, the CDR3 reads TGTGCCATCTCGGGGGGCCTCAATCAGCCCCAGCATTTT.

This chain links TRBV28 with TRBJ1-2; the match to TRBD1 covers 7 bases. The CDR3 is 12 amino acids. Germline loops: CDR1 MDHEN, CDR2 SYDVKM. J was trimmed by 5 bases and V by 5 bases; bases with no gene match: 2. The CDR3 sequence is CASSPGGYGYTF. The DNA for the CDR3 is TGTGCCAGCAGTCCAGGGGGATATGGCTACACCTTC.

This clone was counted a few times. J is TRBJ1-5 and V is TRBV14; D call uncertain. This CDR3 is built from 13 residues. Germline V gene lookup returns CDR1 SGHDN and CDR2 FVKESK. V lost 0 bases to trimming and J lost 5 bases, with 5 bases between them. The CDR3 sequence is CASSQDQYQPQHF. The CDR3, as DNA: TGTGCCAGCAGCCAAGATCAGTATCAGCCCCAGCATTTT.

V gene TRBV6-1 combines with J gene TRBJ2-5, with D tentatively TRBD1 (7 bases). The CDR3 loop spans 13 amino acids. CDR1 MNHNS and CDR2 SASEGT come from the germline V gene. V lost 10 bases and J lost 7, with 19 bases in between. For the CDR3, the DNA is TGTGCCATTTCCCAGGGGGGTCGATGGACCCAGTACTTC. As protein: CAISQGGRWTQYF.

DNA of the CDR3: TGTGCCTGGCAGGGACTAGCGGGAGTTGGGTCCTACAATGAGCAGTTCTTC. Its protein product is CAWQGLAGVGSYNEQFF. J is TRBJ2-1 and V is TRBV30; 14 bases match TRBD2. The CDR3 runs to 17 residues. The germline V gene encodes CDR1 GTSNPN and CDR2 SVGIG (reference sequence). V lost 5 bases and J lost 1; bases outside the gene matches: 7.

The gene calls are TRBV28 and TRBJ1-5; TRBD1 is a possible D gene (6 bases). The CDR3 runs to 15 residues. The germline V gene encodes CDR1 MDHEN and CDR2 SYDVKM. Trimming shortened V by 5 bases and J by 4 bases, and 15 bases separated the two germline ends. This CDR3 reads CASSLGRTVNQPQHF. CDR3 in DNA: TGTGCCAGCAGTCTTGGAAGGACAGTGAATCAGCCCCAGCATTTT.

This clone occurred many times. This rearrangement joins TRBV7-3 to TRBJ2-6, with unresolved D. Germline lookup yields CDR1 SGHTA and CDR2 FQGTGA. This CDR3 spans 13 amino acids. V was shortened by 3 bases and J by 2 bases, with 2 bases between the two germline ends. CDR3 residues: CASSFTGANVLTF. CDR3 nucleotide sequence: TGTGCCAGCAGCTTTACTGGGGCCAACGTCCTGACTTTC.

The V and J genes are TRBV4-2 and TRBJ1-2; TRBD1 matches 10 bases. The CDR3 is 15 residues long. Trimming removed 0 bases from V and 6 bases from J; junction bases left unmatched: 4. Germline V gene sequence: CDR1 LGHNA, CDR2 YNFKEQ. The CDR3 region is CASSQDLGQGDGYTF. As DNA, the CDR3 is TGTGCCAGCAGCCAAGACCTCGGACAGGGGGATGGCTACACCTTC.

This clone was counted between two and nine times. This sequence joins TRBV29-1 and TRBJ1-2; D unresolved. Trimming shortened V by 6 bases and J by 2 bases, and 22 bases separated the two germline ends. Germline CDR1 SQVTM, CDR2 ANQGSEA. The CDR3 totals 16 residues. The CDR3 region is CSVARADSSRNYGYTF. In DNA, the CDR3 is TGCAGCGTAGCAAGAGCGGATTCATCTCGAAACTATGGCTACACCTTC. The variable domain in full, with the rest retrieved from reference TRBV29-1 and TRBJ1-2, is SAVISQKPSRDICQRGTSLTIQCQVDSQVTMMFWYRQQPGQSLTLIATANQGSEATYESGFVIDKFPISRPNLTFSTLTVSNMSPEDSSIYLCSVARADSSRNYGYTFGSGTRLTVV.

The chain employs TRBV2 and TRBJ2-3, with TRBD2 identical over 10 bases. Germline trimming cut 4 bases from V and 0 bases from J; bases unmatched to any gene: 13. Germline CDR1 reads SNHLY; CDR2 reads FYNNEI. The CDR3 consists of 19 residues. CDR3 region: CASSVPEREGDTSTDTQYF. CDR3 DNA sequence: TGTGCCAGCAGTGTTCCTGAGCGGGAGGGGGACACTAGCACAGATACGCAGTATTTT.

The chain recombines TRBV7-8 with TRBJ2-5; D is ambiguous. Germline V CDR1 and CDR2: SGHVS, FQNEAQ. The V gene lost 0 bases and the J gene lost 4 bases, with 18 bases spanning the gap. CDR3 size: 17 residues. DNA for the CDR3: TGTGCCAGCAGCTTAGCGAGAGGAACCCCTTATCCAGAGACCCAGTACTTC. Amino acid sequence: CASSLARGTPYPETQYF.

The chain links TRBV7-9 to TRBJ1-4, with 9 bases identical to TRBD1. V trimming: 2 bases; J trimming: 14 bases; junction bases outside the gene matches: 6. Germline V lookup: CDR1 SEHNR, CDR2 FQNEAQ (reference sequence). The length of the CDR3 is 13 residues. This CDR3 reads CASSLNPGTGLFF. In DNA, the CDR3 is TGTGCCAGCAGCTTAAATCCCGGGACAGGGCTGTTTTTT.

This clone turned up a few times. The J gene is TRBJ2-1, the V gene TRBV9; 7 bases are a match to TRBD1. This CDR3 comprises 16 residues. The germline gives CDR1 SGDLS, CDR2 YYNGEE. With V trimmed by 3 bases and J by 6 bases, 12 bases remained unmatched. CDR3 nucleotides: TGTGCCAGCAGCGCCTATGACAGGGTGTTAGGCAATGAGCAGTTCTTC. Protein: CASSAYDRVLGNEQFF. Together with reference TRBV9 and TRBJ2-1, the CDR3 gives the full variable domain: DSGVTQTPKHLITATGQRVTLRCSPRSGDLSVYWYQQSLDQGLQFLIQYYNGEERAKGNILERFSAQQFPDLHSELNLSSLELGDSALYFCASSAYDRVLGNEQFFGPGTRLTVL.

This clone was counted only a few times. V and J are TRBV7-3 and TRBJ2-3, with D uncertain. Trimming removed 0 bases at V and 2 bases at J, with 6 bases between. From germline, CDR1 is SGHTA and CDR2 FQGTGA. There are 14 residues in the CDR3. CDR3 nucleotides: TGTGCCAGCAGCTTAACTGACAACACAGATACGCAGTATTTT. Encoded protein: CASSLTDNTDTQYF.

This clone was detected only a few times. The chain recombines TRBV19 with TRBJ2-7; the D gene is possibly TRBD1 (5 bases). The CDR3 extends over 14 amino acids. Germline V gives CDR1 LNHDA, CDR2 SQIVND (reference sequence). V was pared by 3 bases and J by 7 bases, with 16 bases between. CDR3 amino acids: CASSMAGKAWEQYF. The CDR3 DNA sequence: TGTGCCAGTAGTATGGCAGGGAAGGCGTGGGAGCAGTACTTC.

There are many counts of this clone. The genes are TRBV18 and TRBJ2-2; D is unresolved. This CDR3 is 11 amino acids long. V dropped 6 bases and J dropped 5 bases, with 4 bases sitting between them. Per the germline V gene, CDR1 is KGHSH and CDR2 is LQKENI. DNA of the CDR3: TGTGCCAGCTCCTTGACCGGGGAGCTGTTTTTT. Protein product: CASSLTGELFF.